This record covers a single T cell receptor (beta chain). Its antigen specificity is not known. Per-base quality was not reported, and no clone a single base away is much larger than it. The CDR3 measures 12 amino acids from cysteine to phenylalanine. The CDR3 DNA has 36 bases and is translated from base 1. A second Seattle source provided samples from volunteer blood donors who had recovered from COVID-19. Each collaborating institution followed its own protocols to collect whole blood in K2EDTA tubes. For TCRbeta analysis, collaborator samples were shipped as frozen whole blood, as isolated PBMCs, or as DNA extracted from either sample type. The immunoSEQ Assay, a bias-controlled multiplex PCR, was used to amplify TCRbeta CDR3 regions from genomic DNA. The source study handled its data this way. The number of nucleated cells in each sample was estimated from the amplification of reference gene primers within the assay. To quantify the absolute abundance of each unique TCRbeta CDR3 rearrangement, sequence reads were collapsed and filtered. Productive Simpson clonality was computed per sample as the square root of Simpson's diversity index over productive rearrangements. As stored in TCRdb, this immuneACCESS dataset retains in-frame rearrangements with V and J assigned. A fraction of the clones does not appear; measured against another copy, unresolved V genes explain less than half of the discrepancy, and the remainder lacks a known reason. That table gives V, J and clone size, and the DNA gave D and trimming. Present in this sample are fewer than 300,000 clones, around nine tenths of which were seen just once. The ten largest make up 0.99% of the sample.

The data are from a study of blood T cell repertoires in COVID-19 (dated by TCRdb to 2019 to 2021). Regarding the research as a whole: Collaborator samples came from the United States, Italy and Spain and covered acute and convalescent phases of COVID-19. The prospective study material was composed of cDNA or gDNA derived from T cells, B-cell-depleted T cells, or PBMCs. The dataset comprised deeply sampled blood TCRbeta repertoires from subjects exposed to, actively infected with, or recovered from COVID-19. A freely available public database, intended as a resource for researchers studying the immune response to SARS-CoV-2, is where the repertoires were released. The samples were drawn from two sources: the first 160 participants of the ongoing ImmuneRACE study, and 1,000 to 1,500 subjects contributed by 6 global collaborators. The sample metadata nearly always contained a de-identified subject ID, COVID-19 status, age in years and sex. Where available, HLA class I and class II types were obtained from metadata supplied by the sample provider rather than from assay-based typing. Overall study outcomes, separate from this receptor: Clinical and demographic metadata were provided uncurated, with the amount varying by source and participant.

The rearrangement combines TRBV21-1 with TRBJ1-1; the table calls TRBD1, which could not be checked here. TRBV21-1 is a pseudogene. The source of this sequence is a woman in her thirties or forties who had recovered from COVID-19. The source material was peripheral blood. The sequenced DNA is TGTGCCAGCAGCGCCCAGGACAGGGGAGCTTTCTTT. It encodes CASSAQDRGAFF.